The rows below give T cell receptor beta chains drawn from one sample of a study of T cell changes during pregnancy in multiple sclerosis. Repertoires were generated with immunoSEQ multiplex PCR, while TCRdb's copy carries only in-frame clones and drops some. The repertoire has about 56,000 clones, approximately 90% of them found once; the top ten carry approximately 5.3%. The material sequenced was peripheral blood from another person, used as feeder cells. These receptors came from a human donor whose cells served as feeder cells for cultures in a pregnancy study. CDR3s include the opening cysteine and the closing phenylalanine or tryptophan. A D gene is named only where the DNA matches it firmly. Size tells how often a clone was seen (once, few, many) or the class of an expanded clone, and some rows leave it out.

>NA|TRBV14|TRBJ2-1|16|NA
CASSQVGPLARHEQFF
TGTGCCAGCAGCCAAGTTGGGCCGCTAGCGCGCCATGAGCAGTTCTTC
>TRBD1|TRBV5-4|TRBJ1-3|19|once
CASSRFPGQISTHGNTIYF
TGTGCCAGCAGCCGTTTCCCGGGACAGATAAGTACTCATGGAAACACCATATATTTT
>NA|TRBV5-1|TRBJ2-5|15|NA
CASSLETAREETQYF
TGCGCCAGCAGCTTGGAAACTGCCAGGGAAGAGACCCAGTACTTC
>TRBD1|TRBV18|TRBJ2-7|20|NA
CASSPYAEPSPGGLLDEQYF
TGTGCCAGCTCACCCTACGCTGAGCCGTCCCCAGGGGGCCTTTTAGACGAGCAGTACTTC
>NA|TRBV2|TRBJ2-1|10|NA
CAALGTEQFF
TGTGCCGCCCTAGGGACGGAGCAGTTCTTC
>NA|TRBV15|TRBJ1-4|15|NA
CATSRDRQSNEKLFF
TGTGCCACCAGCAGAGATCGGCAGAGTAATGAAAAACTGTTTTTT
>TRBD1|TRBV6-4|TRBJ2-3|14|NA
CASSEGQGADTQYF
TGTGCCAGCAGTGAGGGACAGGGGGCAGATACGCAGTATTTT
>NA|TRBV15|TRBJ2-1|12|NA
CATSRDNNEQFF
TGTGCCACCAGCCGGGACAACAATGAGCAGTTCTTC
>NA|TRBV7-9|TRBJ1-2|13|NA
CASSWGEGFGYTF
TGTGCCAGCAGCTGGGGAGAAGGATTTGGCTACACCTTC
>TRBD1|TRBV7-2|TRBJ1-6|18|NA
CASSPRIVGQAGDSPLHF
TGTGCCAGCAGCCCCAGAATAGTAGGACAGGCCGGGGATTCACCCCTCCACTTT
>NA|TRBV4-2|TRBJ2-1|16|NA
CASSQDPGTRFNEQFF
TGTGCCAGCAGCCAAGACCCAGGGACTCGTTTCAATGAGCAGTTCTTC
>NA|TRBV30|TRBJ1-5|12|NA
CAWSVRGGPQHF
TGTGCCTGGAGTGTGAGGGGGGGGCCCCAGCATTTT
>NA|TRBV7-2|TRBJ2-7|13|NA
CASSLDPGYEQYF
TGTGCCAGCAGCTTAGACCCAGGGTACGAGCAGTACTTC
>NA|TRBV28|TRBJ2-5|13|NA
CASVVGGGETQYF
TGTGCCAGCGTGGTGGGTGGCGGGGAGACCCAGTACTTC
>TRBD1|TRBV2|TRBJ2-3|14|NA
CASRRGQEADTQYF
TGTGCCAGCAGGCGGGGACAGGAGGCAGATACGCAGTATTTT
>NA|TRBV6-6|TRBJ2-7|11|NA
CASRGGDEQYF
TGTGCCAGCAGGGGCGGCGACGAGCAGTACTTC
>NA|TRBV6-1|TRBJ1-5|13|NA
CASSPEGQQPQHF
TGTGCCAGCAGTCCCGAGGGGCAACAGCCCCAGCATTTT
>TRBD1|TRBV9|TRBJ2-7|14|few
CASSVSGQGYEQYF
TGTGCCAGCAGCGTATCCGGACAGGGCTACGAGCAGTACTTC
>NA|TRBV7-6|TRBJ2-3|14|medium-sized
CASSLGVGQDTQYF
TGTGCCAGCAGCTTAGGGGTGGGCCAAGATACGCAGTATTTT
>NA|TRBV11-2|TRBJ1-6|14|NA
CASSLVQSNSPLHF
TGTGCCAGCAGCTTAGTTCAGAGTAATTCACCCCTCCACTTT
>TRBD1|TRBV5-6|TRBJ2-3|15|NA
CASSFGTGGKDTQYF
TGTGCCAGCAGCTTTGGTACAGGGGGAAAAGATACGCAGTATTTT
>NA|TRBV5-1|TRBJ2-1|14|NA
CASSPALSYNEQFF
TGCGCCAGCAGCCCGGCATTGTCATACAATGAGCAGTTCTTC
>NA|TRBV14|TRBJ1-2|13|few
CASSQGLGIGYTF
TGTGCCAGCAGCCAAGGGCTGGGTATTGGCTACACCTTC
>NA|TRBV7-7|TRBJ2-6|15|NA
CASSLDSSGANVLTF
TGTGCTAGCAGCTTAGACAGCTCTGGGGCCAACGTCCTGACTTTC
>NA|TRBV10-2|TRBJ1-2|15|NA
CASRAPKIGEGGYTF
TGCGCCAGCAGGGCCCCGAAGATTGGGGAGGGTGGCTACACCTTC
>NA|TRBV12-5|TRBJ2-7|18|NA
CASASAETGEIGNYEQYF
TGTGCTAGTGCCAGTGCCGAAACGGGGGAAATCGGGAACTACGAGCAGTACTTC
>TRBD2|TRBV27|TRBJ2-7|17|NA
CANKLAGAPNQTYEQYF
TGTGCCAATAAACTAGCGGGAGCTCCCAATCAAACCTACGAGCAGTACTTC
>NA|TRBV7-2|TRBJ2-3|14|NA
CASKTGASTDTQYF
TGTGCCAGTAAGACAGGAGCTAGCACAGATACGCAGTATTTT
>NA|TRBV12-2|TRBJ2-7|18|once
CASRLAPLRCGGDYEQYF
TGTGCAAGTCGCTTAGCCCCCTTGCGGTGCGGGGGGGACTACGAGCAGTACTTC
>NA|TRBV11-2|TRBJ1-3|14|NA
CASSLSHSGNTIYF
TGTGCCAGCAGCCTCAGCCACTCTGGAAACACCATATATTTT
>TRBD1|TRBV2|TRBJ1-1|15|NA
CASNLAGGPGTEAFF
TGTGCCAGCAACTTGGCAGGGGGGCCGGGCACTGAAGCTTTCTTT
>NA|TRBV9|TRBJ1-2|15|NA
CASSVGQGDNYGYTF
TGTGCCAGCAGCGTAGGTCAGGGAGATAACTATGGCTACACCTTC
>NA|TRBV30|TRBJ2-1|12|NA
CAWSVLNNEQFF
TGTGCCTGGAGTGTACTGAACAATGAGCAGTTCTTC
>TRBD1|TRBV10-3|TRBJ1-4|14|NA
CAISEGQGYEKLFF
TGTGCCATCAGTGAGGGACAGGGCTATGAAAAACTGTTTTTT
>NA|TRBV7-9|TRBJ1-1|13|NA
CASSSTGTYEAFF
TGTGCCAGCAGCTCCACCGGGACCTATGAAGCTTTCTTT
>NA|TRBV2|TRBJ2-7|12|NA
CASRTESYEQYF
TGTGCCAGCAGGACGGAATCCTACGAGCAGTACTTC
>TRBD2|TRBV28|TRBJ2-2|15|once
CASSPGREVTGELFF
TGTGCCAGCAGCCCAGGGCGGGAGGTCACCGGGGAGCTGTTTTTT
>NA|TRBV5-1|TRBJ2-7|14|once
CASNPTGGPYEQYF
TGCGCCAGCAACCCAACGGGCGGACCCTACGAGCAGTACTTC
>NA|TRBV5-6|TRBJ2-3|15|NA
CASSRGWDSTDTQYF
TGTGCCAGCAGTCGGGGGTGGGACAGCACAGATACGCAGTATTTT
>TRBD1|TRBV9|TRBJ1-2|13|NA
CASSVRTGHGYTF
TGTGCCAGCAGCGTAAGGACAGGGCATGGCTACACCTTC
>NA|TRBV9|TRBJ2-5|14|few
CASSVVANRGHQYF
TGTGCCAGCAGCGTAGTAGCGAACCGGGGACACCAGTACTTC
>TRBD2|TRBV2|TRBJ2-1|15|once
CASSDRGGSYNEQFF
TGTGCCAGCAGTGATCGGGGGGGCTCCTACAATGAGCAGTTCTTC
>NA|TRBV9|TRBJ1-4|16|NA
CASSPSPGPANEKLFF
TGTGCCAGCAGCCCCAGCCCGGGACCGGCTAATGAAAAACTGTTTTTT
>NA|TRBV18|TRBJ1-5|14|NA
CASSPQTVGQPQHF
TGTGCCAGCTCACCACAGACAGTGGGTCAGCCCCAGCATTTT
>NA|TRBV27|TRBJ1-2|13|NA
CASSLMGAKGYTF
TGTGCCAGCAGTTTAATGGGGGCTAAGGGCTACACCTTC
>NA|TRBV18|TRBJ1-2|15|once
CASSPVKGPGYGYTF
TGTGCCAGCTCACCAGTTAAAGGTCCTGGCTATGGCTACACCTTC
>TRBD1|TRBV18|TRBJ2-5|15|once
CASSSGTGAQETQYF
TGTGCCAGCTCATCCGGGACAGGGGCCCAAGAGACCCAGTACTTC
>TRBD2|TRBV4-2|TRBJ2-7|15|large
CASSQGLAGSYEQYF
TGTGCCAGCAGCCAAGGACTAGCGGGCTCCTACGAGCAGTACTTC
>NA|TRBV2|TRBJ2-5|13|NA
CASRKRQQETQYF
TGTGCCAGCAGAAAGCGCCAACAAGAGACCCAGTACTTC
>NA|TRBV6-1|TRBJ2-7|12|NA
CASSERVYEQYF
TGTGCCAGCAGTGAAAGGGTATACGAGCAGTACTTC
>NA|TRBV7-9|TRBJ2-5|13|NA
CASSRPPRGAQYF
TGTGCCAGCAGCCGCCCCCCCCGTGGGGCCCAGTACTTC
>NA|TRBV10-1|TRBJ2-1|14|NA
CASSEGSSYNEQFF
TGCGCCAGCAGTGAAGGTAGCTCCTACAATGAGCAGTTCTTC
>NA|TRBV18|TRBJ2-7|14|NA
CASSPPDNPYEQYF
TGTGCCAGCTCACCACCGGACAACCCCTACGAGCAGTACTTC
>TRBD2|TRBV28|TRBJ2-7|15|NA
CASTDPGLAAYEQYF
TGTGCCAGCACCGACCCAGGACTAGCGGCCTACGAGCAGTACTTC
>NA|TRBV7-3|TRBJ2-2|14|NA
CASSILANTGELFF
TGTGCCAGCAGCATTCTAGCGAACACCGGGGAGCTGTTTTTT
>TRBD1|TRBV11-2|TRBJ2-7|17|NA
CASSLPYGQDISYEQYF
TGTGCCAGCAGCTTACCCTACGGACAGGACATCTCCTACGAGCAGTACTTC
>NA|TRBV4-2|TRBJ2-1|13|NA
CASSQDLGREQFF
TGTGCCAGCAGCCAAGATCTGGGGAGAGAGCAGTTCTTC